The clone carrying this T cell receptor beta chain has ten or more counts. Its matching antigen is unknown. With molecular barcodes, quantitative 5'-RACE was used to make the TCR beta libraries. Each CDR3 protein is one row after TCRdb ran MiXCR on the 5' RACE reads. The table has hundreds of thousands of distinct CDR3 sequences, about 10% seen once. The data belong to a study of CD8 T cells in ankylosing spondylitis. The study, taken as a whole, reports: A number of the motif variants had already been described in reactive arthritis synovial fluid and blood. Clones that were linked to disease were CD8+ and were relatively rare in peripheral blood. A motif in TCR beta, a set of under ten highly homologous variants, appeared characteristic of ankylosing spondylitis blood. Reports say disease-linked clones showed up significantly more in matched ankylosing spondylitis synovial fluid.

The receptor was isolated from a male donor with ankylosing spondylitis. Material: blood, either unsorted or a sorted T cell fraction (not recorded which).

The DNA of the CDR3 is TGTGCCAGCAGCTCTAGCGGGAGCTACAATGAGCAGTTCTTC. Translated: CASSSSGSYNEQFF. The chain uses TRBV11-3 and TRBJ2-1; TRBD2 matches at 10 bases. The CDR3 is 14 residues long. Germline V gene data show CDR1 as SGHNT and CDR2 as YENEEA. The ends lost 4 bases at V and 3 bases at J; junction bases unmatched: 0.